The source of this TCR beta chain is a study of tumor-infiltrating lymphocytes in oesophageal squamous cell carcinoma. This clonotype was seen a handful of times. A read error is likely, as this CDR3 ends without the conserved phenylalanine or tryptophan. The limits of the CDR3 on the DNA are not certain, so only TCRdb's listed CDR3 is given. TCRdb reanalysed the PCR reads using MiXCR and keeps one entry per CDR3 protein. The sample includes tens of thousands of distinct CDR3 sequences, approximately 34% of them seen just once. The CDR3 spans 15 amino acids, including both terminal residues. Germline V gene data show CDR1 as MNHNS and CDR2 as SASEGT.

Sequencing was done on a sample of esophageal tumor tissue. The rearrangement joins TRBV6-1 to TRBJ2-7. The TCR was taken from a female donor with esophageal squamous cell carcinoma. This CDR3 is CASSEANNYGYTFGS.